This record concerns one T cell receptor beta chain sequence. Its antigen is undetermined. This specimen belongs to a study of Ad26.COV2.S vaccination and SARS-CoV-2 variants. Noted treatment: around 19 received Ad26.COV2.S at low or high dose, single or two shots; roughly five received placebo; per-sample allocation not given. Specimen acquisition occurred on day 63 following the initial vaccine or placebo injection. Findings of the study overall: Vaccine and placebo recipients had similar non-spike TCR breadth. Participants in the vaccine arm had higher spike-specific TCR breadth; placebo recipients had lower. Considerable breadth of spike-specific CD8+ and CD4+ T cell responses has reportedly been documented following vaccination.

Clones were sequenced by immunoSEQ multiplex PCR, and TCRdb holds only the in-frame ones, with some missing. The data hold some 250,000 clones, with more than 75% observed a single time. Trimming took 0 bases from V and 11 from J, leaving 10 bases between them. Germline V gene data show CDR1 as KGHSY and CDR2 as FQNENV. This CDR3 contains 12 residues. This chain links TRBV16 with TRBJ1-1; D gene unclear. Sequenced here: peripheral blood, sampled in a trial of Ad26.COV2.S vaccine versus placebo. This clonotype originated in a person between 18 and 65 years old who received the Ad26.COV2.S COVID-19 vaccine or a placebo. CDR3 nucleotides: TGTGCCAGCAGCCAATCAGGCAGAATGGCTTTCTTT. The encoded protein is CASSQSGRMAFF.